A selection of T cell receptor beta chains follows, all from one sample in a study of cytomegalovirus exposure and HLA in healthy donors. Sequencing was performed with immunoSEQ multiplex PCR; in TCRdb, only in-frame clones are kept and a portion is missing. The repertoire includes over 150,000 clones, approximately 67% of them detected once, and roughly 4.1% sits in the top ten. Source material: PBMCs. The source of these receptors is a woman aged 18-30 years in good health and CMV-seropositive. Each CDR3 is given with its conserved first and last residue. The D gene is left open where the match is weak.

V | D | CDR3
TRBV29-1 | TRBD1 | CSDGQGDTQYF
TRBV27 | TRBD2 | CASSFGLAGTGELFF
TRBV6-5 | TRBD1 | CASSRSGGVVLGYTF
TRBV2 | TRBD1 | CASSVGQGAYQPQHF
TRBV7-9 | - | CASSRQQEQFF
TRBV19 | TRBD2 | CASSPGTSSWGKYEQYF
TRBV7-2 | - | CASRHFNNDEQFF
TRBV19 | TRBD1 | CASSLRTGYPVRAFF
TRBV5-6 | - | CASSLRSESSYNSPLHF
TRBV15 | TRBD1 | CATSREWAGGTEAFF
TRBV19 | TRBD1 | CASSRQGTSGNTIYF
TRBV6-5 | - | CASSNFGGLNTEAFF
TRBV7-6 | - | CASSLAQGFIAFF
TRBV6-6 | - | CASSYSGSPDNSPLHF
TRBV29-1 | TRBD1 | CSVKGQTYNEQFF
TRBV2 | TRBD1 | CASSLDRDYEQYF
TRBV2 | - | CASSEEARRQRPYEQYF
TRBV30 | TRBD2 | CASNLLAGANEQYF
TRBV15 | TRBD2 | CATSGDYGTSGTYEQYF
TRBV6-5 | - | CASSRTGSYGYTF
TRBV5-1 | TRBD2 | CASTAMGQGGLAGAYGELFF
TRBV5-8 | TRBD1 | CASSLPTGGRLKGKEQYF
TRBV27 | TRBD1 | CASKQGSSYEQYF
TRBV30 | - | CASRLGNTIYF
TRBV6-1 | - | CASIMSFYNEQFF
TRBV19 | - | CASRWGLEAFF
TRBV5-5 | TRBD1 | CASSLFGTGDNQPQHF
TRBV7-2 | - | CASSQSREQFF
TRBV6-5 | TRBD1 | CASSYWPGQVGYEQYF
TRBV7-3 | TRBD2 | CASSLGLAGEYEQFF
TRBV9 | - | CASSVGQGTQYF
TRBV29-1 | - | CSVAQNIATNEKLFF
TRBV9 | TRBD2 | CASSGRTRSTSTDTQYF